This T cell receptor beta chain originates from a study of T cells after yellow fever vaccination. Germline trimming cut 4 bases from V and 5 bases from J; bases unmatched to any gene: 7. Per the germline V gene, CDR1 is SGHAT and CDR2 is FQNNGV. The CDR3 consists of 14 residues. This clonotype was observed a handful of times. TCRdb reprocessed the 5' RACE reads with MiXCR, giving one entry per CDR3 protein. The sample includes some 300,000 distinct CDR3 sequences, roughly 7.5% seen only once; the top ten take 15% to 20%. Sequences were derived from PBMCs, sampled around 45 days after the first yellow fever vaccination. V is TRBV11-2 and J is TRBJ1-2, with 7 bases that match TRBD1. The sequence was obtained from a man between 18 and 35 years old who received the YFV17D yellow fever vaccine. The chain's CDR3 is CASSSTGLRYGYTF. The CDR3 nucleotides read TGTGCCAGCAGCTCGACAGGGCTTCGATATGGCTACACCTTC.